The next 2 T cell receptor beta chains were all read from a single sample in a study of CD8 T cells in ankylosing spondylitis. TCRdb processed the 5' RACE reads anew with MiXCR; each CDR3 protein has one entry. The sample contains 150,000 to 250,000 distinct CDR3 sequences, around 13% of which appear only once. Sequenced sample: blood, either unsorted or a sorted T cell fraction (not recorded which). The receptors derive from a male donor with ankylosing spondylitis or in good health (not recorded which).

In its sample, this clonotype was seen many times. The chain is built from TRBV5-1 and TRBJ1-1; no firm D call. Germline loops: CDR1 SGHRS, CDR2 YFSETQ. The CDR3 extends over 13 amino acids. V was pared by 0 bases and J by 4 bases, with 7 bases between. The CDR3 region has the DNA TGCGCCAGCAGCTTGGGAACGGGCACTGAAGCTTTCTTT. Translated: CASSLGTGTEAFF. Drawing the rest from reference TRBV5-1 and TRBJ1-1, the complete variable domain is KAGVTQTPRYLIKTRGQQVTLSCSPISGHRSVSWYQQTPGQGLQFLFEYFSETQRNKGNFPGRFSGRQFSNSRSEMNVSTLELGDSALYLCASSLGTGTEAFFGQGTRLTVV.

The chain couples TRBV6-5 to TRBJ2-2; possibly TRBD1 for D (5 bases). This CDR3 has 14 amino acids. V lost 2 bases to trimming and J lost 6 bases, with 10 bases between them. Germline CDR1 MNHEY, CDR2 SVGAGI. For the CDR3, the DNA is TGTGCCAGCAGTTACCCTGGGGCCTCCGGGGAGCTGTTTTTT. It yields the protein CASSYPGASGELFF.